A selection of T cell receptor beta chains follows, all from one sample in a study of CD8 T cells in Susac syndrome. TCRdb analysed the immunoSEQ multiplex PCR reads with MiXCR anew, one entry per CDR3 protein. The sample has around 70,000 distinct CDR3 sequences; approximately 94% are singletons. The specimen sequenced was CD8+ T cells from PBMCs. The source of these receptors is a human donor with multiple sclerosis. CDR3s include the opening cysteine and the closing phenylalanine or tryptophan. The D gene is left open where the match is weak. Clone size is given for some rows only: seen once, a few or many times, or a class if the clone is expanded.

D gene	J gene	clone size	V gene	CDR3 protein	CDR3 DNA
NA	TRBJ2-5	NA	TRBV3-1	CASSRPRGPQKTQYF	TGTGCCAGCAGCCGCCCTCGGGGGCCCCAGAAGACCCAGTACTTC
NA	TRBJ2-5	NA	TRBV6-2/TRBV6-3	CASGGTAQETQYF	TGTGCCAGCGGGGGGACGGCCCAAGAGACCCAGTACTTC
NA	TRBJ2-2	NA	TRBV19	CASSIANTGELFF	TGTGCCAGTAGTATAGCTAACACCGGGGAGCTGTTTTTT
TRBD2	TRBJ2-4	NA	TRBV7-8	CASSPWTSGSNIQYF	TGTGCCAGCAGCCCTTGGACTAGCGGGAGTAACATTCAGTACTTC
NA	TRBJ1-5	NA	TRBV6-6	CASSLQTGLDQPQHF	TGTGCCAGCAGCCTACAAACAGGGCTAGACCAGCCCCAGCATTTT
TRBD1	TRBJ2-1	NA	TRBV27	CASSFREPGQPYNEQFF	TGTGCCAGCAGTTTCCGGGAACCGGGACAGCCCTACAATGAGCAGTTCTTC
NA	TRBJ2-1	NA	TRBV9	CASSVEGDHYNEQFF	TGTGCCAGCAGCGTAGAGGGGGATCACTACAATGAGCAGTTCTTC
NA	TRBJ1-1	NA	TRBV5-6	CASSGGLAEAFF	TGTGCCAGCAGCGGTGGGTTGGCTGAAGCTTTCTTT
NA	TRBJ1-5	NA	TRBV28	CASSLFGGYSNQPQHF	TGTGCCAGCAGTTTATTCGGGGGATATAGCAATCAGCCCCAGCATTTT
NA	TRBJ2-7	once	TRBV18	CASSRLTGGAYEQYF	TGTGCCAGCTCACGTCTCACAGGGGGGGCTTACGAGCAGTACTTC
NA	TRBJ1-1	NA	TRBV29-1	CSVEGWTNEAFF	TGCAGCGTTGAAGGCTGGACTAATGAAGCTTTCTTT
NA	TRBJ1-2	NA	TRBV2	CASSDSPLQLNYGYTF	TGTGCCAGCAGTGACTCCCCTCTACAGCTTAACTATGGCTACACCTTC
NA	TRBJ1-1	once	TRBV7-9	CASSWVNTEAFF	TGTGCCAGCAGCTGGGTGAACACTGAAGCTTTCTTT
NA	TRBJ2-4	NA	TRBV28	CASSLRGVDIQYF	TGTGCCAGCAGTTTAAGAGGGGTGGACATTCAGTACTTC
NA	TRBJ2-1	NA	TRBV27	CASSLLHLDEQFF	TGTGCCAGCAGTTTACTCCACCTGGATGAGCAGTTCTTC
NA	TRBJ2-7	NA	TRBV24-1	CATSTGETEQYF	TGTGCCACCAGTACCGGAGAGACGGAGCAGTACTTC
NA	TRBJ1-2	NA	TRBV27	CASSLSNNNYGYTF	TGTGCCAGCAGTTTATCGAACAATAACTATGGCTACACCTTC
NA	TRBJ2-1	NA	TRBV20-1	CSARDVSGAYNEQFF	TGCAGTGCTAGAGATGTCAGCGGAGCCTACAATGAGCAGTTCTTC
NA	TRBJ2-5	NA	TRBV12-3/TRBV12-4	CASNFVGETQYF	TGTGCCAGCAACTTTGTCGGGGAGACCCAGTACTTC
TRBD1	TRBJ2-7	NA	TRBV4-1	CASSQATETGGYEQYF	TGCGCCAGCAGCCAAGCAACCGAGACAGGGGGCTACGAGCAGTACTTC
NA	TRBJ1-1	NA	TRBV5-1	CASSFSLGVPEAFF	TGCGCCAGCAGCTTTTCTCTCGGGGTCCCCGAAGCTTTCTTT
TRBD1	TRBJ1-5	NA	TRBV12-3/TRBV12-4	CASSLSGGHQPQHF	TGTGCCAGCAGTTTATCAGGGGGCCATCAGCCCCAGCATTTT
TRBD2	TRBJ2-5	NA	TRBV7-9	CASTGLAGEETQYF	TGTGCCAGCACTGGACTAGCGGGAGAAGAGACCCAGTACTTC